This TCR beta chain was identified during a study of Graves' ophthalmopathy and Graves' hyperthyroidism. Looking at the study overall: Peripheral blood sampling preceded any treatment and occurred at initial diagnosis. Findings of the study overall: The study's model predicted ophthalmopathy progression at about 68% sensitivity and 72% to 85% specificity.

About this clonotype itself: Its antigen is as yet unknown. A much larger clone differs from this one at a single base, so this may be a read error.

Beta-chain TCR CDR3 regions were amplified from RNA transcripts. The first round was an RT-PCR with HTBI primers, and the second round was a multiplex PCR. MiXCR was run by TCRdb on the multiplex PCR reads, yielding one entry per CDR3 protein. In the table there are a few hundred thousand distinct CDR3 sequences, approximately 21% of which are singletons. Newly diagnosed hyperthyroidism donors, aged 18 to 65, duration under 2 months. Germline lookup yields CDR1 LNHDA and CDR2 SQIVND (reference sequence). There are 11 residues in the CDR3. V was pared by 5 bases and J by 6 bases, with 8 bases between. Sequencing was carried out using peripheral blood. This TCR derives from a woman aged 18-30 years with stable Graves' hyperthyroidism. The chain combines TRBV19 with TRBJ2-7; D tentatively fits TRBD1 or TRBD2 (5 bases each). The CDR3 DNA reads TGTGCCAGTAGTGGGGGTCGCGAGCAGTACTTC. Its translation is CASSGGREQYF.